This TCR beta chain stems from a study of beta chain features in type 1 diabetes. Study-level findings and limits: Shortening that was moderate but significant affected the TCRB CDR3s of Type 1 diabetes patients in all four CD4+ subsets. cDNA sequencing could over-represent cells with high TCR expression. In the patient group, naive, central memory and Treg TCRB repertoires seemed more alike than in the healthy donor group.

All of the isolated RNA was reverse transcribed, so expressed TCRB transcripts were sequenced. Repertoires were generated with immunoSEQ multiplex PCR, while TCRdb's copy carries only in-frame clones and drops some. Of hundreds of thousands of clones in the sample, about 14% are singletons; the top ten hold 0.035% to 0.045%. The CDR3 has 19 amino acids. Germline CDR1 SGHDT, CDR2 YYEEEE. With 4 bases clipped from V and 1 base from J, the junction kept 12 bases outside the gene matches. This clone was seen more than once but under ten times. Its specificity is unknown. The clonotype was recovered from a man aged 18 to 30 with type 1 diabetes. The specimen sequenced was naive CD4+ T cells from blood. The chain links TRBV5-6 to TRBJ2-3; 13 nucleotides align to TRBD2. The CDR3 DNA is TGTGCCAGCAGCATCACGGAACTAGCGGGAGGGCCTGGCACAGATACGCAGTATTTT. Encoded protein: CASSITELAGGPGTDTQYF.